This T cell receptor beta chain was observed in a study of T cell responses to AZD1222 COVID-19 vaccine. Sequencing was performed with immunoSEQ multiplex PCR; in TCRdb, only in-frame clones are kept and a portion is missing. Of approximately 180,000 clones in the sample, approximately 91% are singletons; the top ten hold 1.5% to 2%. The V gene lost 1 base and the J gene lost 3 bases, with 10 bases spanning the gap. Germline V gives CDR1 LNHDA, CDR2 SQIVND (reference sequence). The length of the CDR3 is 14 residues. Study-wide results and caveats: Spike-specific TCR repertoires showed rising breadth and depth after two AZD1222 doses. CD4 TCRs linked to vaccination spanned spike, dominating at 160-218 and 743-854.

Details on this clone: Its cognate antigen is unknown.

The sequencing here drew on peripheral blood, taken on day 0 of AZD1222 vaccination. V is TRBV19 and J is TRBJ2-7; maybe TRBD1 (5 bases). The receptor was derived from an adult in good health. The CDR3 loop is CASSIAQGDYEQYF. Here the CDR3 DNA reads TGTGCCAGTAGTATAGCGCAGGGTGACTACGAGCAGTACTTC.